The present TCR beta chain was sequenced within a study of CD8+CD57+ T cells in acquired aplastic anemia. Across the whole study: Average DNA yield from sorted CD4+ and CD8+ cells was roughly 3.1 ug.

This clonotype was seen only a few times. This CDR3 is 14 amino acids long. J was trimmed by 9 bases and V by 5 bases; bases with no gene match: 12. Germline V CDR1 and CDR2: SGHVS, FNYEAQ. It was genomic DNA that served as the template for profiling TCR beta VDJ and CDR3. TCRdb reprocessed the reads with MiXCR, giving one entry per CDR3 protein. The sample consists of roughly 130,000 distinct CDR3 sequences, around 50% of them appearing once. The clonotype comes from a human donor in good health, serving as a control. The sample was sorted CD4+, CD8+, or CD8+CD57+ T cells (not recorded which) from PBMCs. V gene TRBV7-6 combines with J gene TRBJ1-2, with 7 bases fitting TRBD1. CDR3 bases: TGTGCCAGCAGCCCCCGACAGACAGGGAATAGCTACACCTTC. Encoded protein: CASSPRQTGNSYTF.